Below are 20 T cell receptor beta chains sequenced from a single sample in a study of blood T cell repertoires in COVID-19. Some clones are missing from TCRdb's copy, which holds only in-frame ones; the method was immunoSEQ multiplex PCR. Of about 25,000 clones listed, approximately 84% are singletons. Sequences were obtained from peripheral blood. The origin of the receptors is a man aged 50 to 60 with active or convalescent COVID-19.

The chain links TRBV7-2 to TRBJ2-3; D remains unclear. CDR1 and CDR2 (germline): SGHTA, FQGNSA. The CDR3 is 11 amino acids. V was trimmed by 10 bases and J by 2 bases, leaving 7 bases between them. CDR3 sequence (DNA): TGTGCCACCCGGGTCACAGATACGCAGTATTTT. This translates into CATRVTDTQYF.

The chain couples TRBV24-1 to TRBJ2-3, with 11 positions matching TRBD1. Germline V gene lookup returns CDR1 KGHDR and CDR2 SFDVKD. The J segment lost 2 bases and the V segment lost 0 bases, leaving 6 bases of the junction unmatched. CDR3 length: 18 amino acids. The CDR3 loop is CATSDLPGQGGYTDTQYF. The CDR3 DNA follows: TGTGCCACCAGTGATTTGCCGGGACAGGGGGGGTACACAGATACGCAGTATTTT.

The chain combines TRBV19 with TRBJ2-1; 10 nucleotides agree with TRBD2. The CDR3 loop spans 16 amino acids. CDR1 LNHDA and CDR2 SQIVND come from the germline V gene (reference sequence). V lost 2 bases, J lost 4 bases, and 5 bases stayed unmatched. This CDR3 is CASSIRTSGPYNEQFF. In DNA form, the CDR3 reads TGTGCCAGTAGTATAAGGACTAGCGGTCCTTACAATGAGCAGTTCTTC.

The chain links TRBV27 to TRBJ1-1; 10 bases line up with TRBD1. Germline CDR1 reads MNHEY; CDR2 reads SMNVEV (reference sequence). The V and J ends lost 5 bases and 6 bases, in that order; junction bases with no gene match: 12. CDR3 length: 16 amino acids. CDR3 region: CASSKTGGAMGAEAFF. The CDR3 nucleotides are TGTGCCAGCAGTAAGACAGGGGGCGCGATGGGTGCTGAAGCTTTCTTT.

This chain uses TRBV19 with TRBJ2-1, with 8 bases aligning to TRBD2. The CDR3 covers 16 residues. CDR1 is LNHDA, CDR2 SQIVND, per germline (reference sequence). Trimming took 3 bases from V and 3 from J; bases not matched to a gene: 7. CDR3 coding DNA: TGTGCCAGTAGTATCCGAGCGGGAGAGGTCTACAATGAGCAGTTCTTC. Translated: CASSIRAGEVYNEQFF.

The chain uses TRBV5-6 and TRBJ2-3; weak D call: TRBD1 (5 bases). CDR3 size: 14 residues. With 0 bases removed from V and 8 bases from J, the gap between germline ends came to 13 bases. Germline assignment: CDR1 SGHDT and CDR2 YYEEEE. CDR3: CASSLGGSRVTQYF. CDR3 nucleotides: TGTGCCAGCAGCTTGGGGGGTAGCAGGGTTACGCAGTATTTT.

The chain employs TRBV28 and TRBJ2-5; 9 bases line up with TRBD2. The CDR3 sequence is 15 residues long. Trimming cost V 2 bases and J 5 bases; bases outside gene matches: 6. Germline CDR1 and CDR2: MDHEN and SYDVKM. The CDR3 reads CASSLPLAGGETQYF. CDR3 in DNA: TGTGCCAGCAGTTTACCACTAGCGGGTGGGGAGACCCAGTACTTC.

The chain joins TRBV19 to TRBJ2-2; D may be TRBD2 (5 bases). CDR3 length equals 14 residues. Looked up from germline, CDR1 is LNHDA and CDR2 is SQIVND (reference sequence). V lost 3 bases, J lost 4 bases, and 9 bases lay in between. The CDR3 sequence: CASSIISVTGELFF. CDR3 nucleotide sequence: TGTGCCAGTAGTATTATTAGCGTCACCGGGGAGCTGTTTTTT.

This clone was counted between two and nine times. CDR3 sequence: CASSSPGGNTDTQYF. DNA of the CDR3: TGTGCCAGCAGTTCGCCCGGAGGGAACACAGATACGCAGTATTTT. J is TRBJ2-3 and V is TRBV28, with D perhaps matching TRBD2 (6 bases). This CDR3 region has 15 residues. The ends were cut back, 4 bases at V and 2 bases at J, with 13 bases in the middle. In germline, CDR1 is MDHEN, CDR2 SYDVKM.

The chain employs TRBV5-1 and TRBJ1-4; 8 nucleotides line up with TRBD1. The CDR3 length is 15 residues. In germline, CDR1 is SGHRS, CDR2 YFSETQ. The trim removed 0 bases at V and 8 bases at J, leaving 6 bases unmatched. DNA for the CDR3: TGCGCCAGCAGCTTGGGGACAGGGCAGCAAGAAAAACTGTTTTTT. This sequence encodes CASSLGTGQQEKLFF.

The chain combines TRBV7-9 with TRBJ2-7; D not certain. This CDR3 spans 12 amino acids. V lost 7 bases and J lost 6, with 13 bases in between. In germline, CDR1 is SEHNR, CDR2 FQNEAQ (reference sequence). CDR3 sequence (DNA): TGTGCCAGCACCCCACTGTCCCCCGAGCAGTACTTC. It translates to CASTPLSPEQYF.

This clone has a single count. The genes are TRBV4-1 and TRBJ2-1, with D possibly matching TRBD2 (5 bases). Germline-derived CDR1 and CDR2 are MGHRA and YSYEKL. This CDR3 is 11 amino acids long. Deletions cut 8 bases from V and 7 bases from J, with 9 bases between. CDR3 loop: CASGSGNEQFF. Here the CDR3 DNA reads TGCGCCAGCGGGAGTGGAAATGAGCAGTTCTTC.

The CDR3 region is CASSPGAPGNTEAFF. In DNA form, the CDR3 reads TGTGCCAGCAGCCCCGGCGCTCCAGGGAACACTGAAGCTTTCTTT. This chain connects TRBV9 to TRBJ1-1; D ambiguous. The germline CDR1 and CDR2 sequences are SGDLS and YYNGEE. Trimming removed 4 bases at V and 1 base at J, with 14 bases between. This CDR3 has 15 residues.

This rearrangement joins TRBV11-1 to TRBJ2-2; TRBD2 matches 12 bases. The CDR3 loop spans 15 amino acids. J lost 3 bases, V lost 7 bases, and 3 bases had no gene match. Germline V lookup: CDR1 SGHAT, CDR2 FQDESV (reference sequence). The CDR3 region has the DNA TGTGCCAGCACTCTAGCGGGAGGGTACACCGGGGAGCTGTTTTTT. This encodes CASTLAGGYTGELFF. Full variable domain (outside the CDR3, taken from reference TRBV11-1 and TRBJ2-2): EAEVAQSPRYKITEKSQAVAFWCDPISGHATLYWYRQILGQGPELLVQFQDESVVDDSQLPKDRFSAERLKGVDSTLKIQPAELGDSAMYLCASTLAGGYTGELFFGEGSRLTVL.

The J gene is TRBJ2-7, the V gene TRBV7-6; D uncertain. V lost 7 bases and J lost 3, with 16 bases in between. CDR1 and CDR2 from the germline V gene are SGHVS and FNYEAQ. This CDR3 contains 14 residues. This CDR3 reads CASTLHMGSYEQYF. DNA of the CDR3: TGTGCCAGCACCCTCCACATGGGCAGCTACGAGCAGTACTTC.

V is TRBV3-1 (or the pseudogene TRBV3-2) and J is TRBJ1-1; 7 nucleotides line up with TRBD1. V dropped 3 bases and J dropped 6; count of bases not matched to a gene: 1. The germline gives CDR1 LGHDT, CDR2 YNNKEL (reference sequence). The CDR3 consists of 12 residues. CDR3 in amino acids: CASSHDRAEAFF. In DNA form, the CDR3 reads TGTGCCAGCAGCCACGACAGGGCTGAAGCTTTCTTT.

V is TRBV29-1 and J is TRBJ2-1; possible D gene TRBD2, 7 bases. This CDR3 spans 15 amino acids. Germline V lookup: CDR1 SQVTM, CDR2 ANQGSEA. The ends were cut back, 1 base at V and 1 base at J, with 11 bases in the middle. The CDR3 sequence is CSVEGGRGSYNEQFF. CDR3 coding DNA: TGCAGCGTTGAAGGTGGGAGGGGGTCCTACAATGAGCAGTTCTTC.

V gene TRBV11-2 combines with J gene TRBJ1-2; 8 nucleotides agree with TRBD1. From germline, CDR1 is SGHAT and CDR2 FQNNGV. This CDR3 contains 17 residues. Losses at the gene ends were 5 bases for V and 4 bases for J; bases not matched to a gene: 15. CDR3 amino acids: CASSNLRDRSTFYGYTF. In DNA, the CDR3 is TGTGCCAGCAGCAACCTCCGGGACAGGTCCACTTTCTATGGCTACACCTTC.

V is TRBV29-1 and J is TRBJ2-7; perhaps TRBD2 as D (6 bases). Trimming left V 8 bases short and J 1 base short, with 15 bases between. Germline assignment: CDR1 SQVTM and CDR2 ANQGSEA. The CDR3 is made up of 13 amino acids. The CDR3 DNA sequence: TGCAGCAGCATAGCGGCAGATTCCTACGAGCAGTACTTC. Translating gives CSSIAADSYEQYF.

The chain joins TRBV19 to TRBJ2-1; D possibly corresponds to TRBD2 (6 bases). Germline values: CDR1 LNHDA, CDR2 SQIVND (reference sequence). The CDR3 has 15 residues. Trimming stripped 2 bases from V and 4 bases from J, with 12 bases between. The CDR3 here is CASSISSGQYNEQFF. The CDR3 region has the DNA TGTGCCAGTAGTATATCCAGCGGGCAATACAATGAGCAGTTCTTC.